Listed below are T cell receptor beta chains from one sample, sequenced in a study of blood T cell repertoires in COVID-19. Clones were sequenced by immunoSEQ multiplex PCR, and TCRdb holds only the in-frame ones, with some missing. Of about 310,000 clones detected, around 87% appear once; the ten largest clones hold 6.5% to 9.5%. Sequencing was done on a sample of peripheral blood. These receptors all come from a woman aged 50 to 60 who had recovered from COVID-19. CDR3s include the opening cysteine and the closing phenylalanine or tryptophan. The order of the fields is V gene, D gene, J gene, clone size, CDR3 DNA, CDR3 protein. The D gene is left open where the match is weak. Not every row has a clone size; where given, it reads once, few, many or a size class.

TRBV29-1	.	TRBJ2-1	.	TGCAGCGTTGCGGGGGGCCTCTACAATGAGCAGTTCTTC	CSVAGGLYNEQFF
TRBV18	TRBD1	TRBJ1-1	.	TGTGCCAGCTCCCTCGGGACAGGGGACACTGAAGCTTTCTTT	CASSLGTGDTEAFF
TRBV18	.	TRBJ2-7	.	TGTGCCAGCTCATCAATAGCGGTCTCCTACGAGCAGTACTTC	CASSSIAVSYEQYF
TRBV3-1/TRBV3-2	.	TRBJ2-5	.	TGTGCCAGCAGCCAAGTGTACGCAGTACAAGAGACCCAGTACTTC	CASSQVYAVQETQYF
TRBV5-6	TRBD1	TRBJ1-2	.	TGTGCCAGCACCAACTTATCGCCGACAGGGCCCTACACCTTC	CASTNLSPTGPYTF
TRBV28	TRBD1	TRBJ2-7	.	TGTGCCAGCAGGAGACCGGGACAGGGGTACGAGCAGTACTTC	CASRRPGQGYEQYF
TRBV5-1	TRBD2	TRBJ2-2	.	TGCGCCAGCAGCTTGGGGGCGGGAGAAACCGGGGAGCTGTTTTTT	CASSLGAGETGELFF
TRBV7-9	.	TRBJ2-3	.	TGTGCCCCCCAGGGCTACACAGATACGCAGTATTTT	CAPQGYTDTQYF
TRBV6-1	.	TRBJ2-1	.	TGTGCCAGCAGTGAAGTTCGGAATGAGCAGTTCTTC	CASSEVRNEQFF
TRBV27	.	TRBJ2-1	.	TGTGCCAGCAGTTCCGACGACAGGCGCAATGAGCAGTTCTTC	CASSSDDRRNEQFF
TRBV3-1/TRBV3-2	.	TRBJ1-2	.	TGTGCCAGCAGCCAAGACCTGCGGCAGCGGACGCGTCGCCGTGACACCTTC	CASSQDLRQRTRRRDTF
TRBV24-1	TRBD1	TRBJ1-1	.	TGTGCCACCAGCAGGACAGGGATCAACACTGAAGCTTTCTTT	CATSRTGINTEAFF
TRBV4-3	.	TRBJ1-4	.	TGCGCCAGCAGCCACCGGAGGGCGGCCTCAAACAATGAAAAACTGTTTTTT	CASSHRRAASNNEKLFF
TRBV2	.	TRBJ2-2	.	TGTGCCAGCACAGGGAACACCGGGGAGCTGTTTTTT	CASTGNTGELFF
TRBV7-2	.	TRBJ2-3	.	TGTGCCAGCAGCTTTGTTACAGGTTGGGGCACAGATACGCAGTATTTT	CASSFVTGWGTDTQYF
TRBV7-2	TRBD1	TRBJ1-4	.	TGTGCCAGCAGCTCACAGGGGATTGCAACTAATGAAAAACTGTTTTTT	CASSSQGIATNEKLFF
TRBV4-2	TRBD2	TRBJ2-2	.	TGTGCCAGCAGCCAAGATTTTGGGACTAGGGACACCGGGGAGCTGTTTTTT	CASSQDFGTRDTGELFF
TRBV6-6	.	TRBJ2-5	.	TGTGCCAGCAGGGGGAGTGAGACCCAGTACTTC	CASRGSETQYF
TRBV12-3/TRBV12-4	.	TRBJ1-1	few	TGTGCCAGCAGTTTTAGCGAGGTAGTACGGGCTTTCTTT	CASSFSEVVRAFF
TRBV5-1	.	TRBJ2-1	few	TGCGCCAGCAGCTTGGAAGGGAGTGAGCAGTTCTTC	CASSLEGSEQFF
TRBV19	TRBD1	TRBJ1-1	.	TGTGCCAGTAGTAACACCGGGACAGGGGGCTCTGAAGCTTTCTTT	CASSNTGTGGSEAFF
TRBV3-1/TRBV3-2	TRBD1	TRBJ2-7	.	TGTGCCAGCAGCCAGTACCGGGACAGCTCCTACGAGCAGTACTTC	CASSQYRDSSYEQYF
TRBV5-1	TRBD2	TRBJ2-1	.	TGCGCCAGCAGCCAGACAGGTCGGGGGCTAGCGGGATATTCCTACAATGAGCAGTTCTTC	CASSQTGRGLAGYSYNEQFF
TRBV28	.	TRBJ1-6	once	TGTGCCAGCGACAGCAACGGGTCACCCCTCCACTTT	CASDSNGSPLHF
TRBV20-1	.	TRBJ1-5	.	TGCAGTGCTAGTCTCTGGCGGGAGAGTCAGCCCCAGCATTTT	CSASLWRESQPQHF
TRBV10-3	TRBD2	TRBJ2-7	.	TGTGCCATCAGTGATCAGACTAGCGGGAGTGACGAGCAGTACTTC	CAISDQTSGSDEQYF
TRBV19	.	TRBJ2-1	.	TGTGCCAGCTCGAGCGGTCTCTCCTACAATGAGCAGTTCTTC	CASSSGLSYNEQFF
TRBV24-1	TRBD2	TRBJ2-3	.	TGTGCCACCAGTGATCCCCGAGGTAGCGGGACTCAGGCAGATACGCAGTATTTT	CATSDPRGSGTQADTQYF
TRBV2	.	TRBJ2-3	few	TGTGCCAGCAGTGTTCACGGGACACTTAGCACAGATACGCAGTATTTT	CASSVHGTLSTDTQYF
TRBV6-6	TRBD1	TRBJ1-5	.	TGTGCCAGCAGTCGACCGGGACAGGGGGTGATTCAGCCCCAGCATTTT	CASSRPGQGVIQPQHF
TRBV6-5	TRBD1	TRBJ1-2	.	TGTGCCAGCAGCCAGGGACAGGGTTATGGCTACACCTTC	CASSQGQGYGYTF
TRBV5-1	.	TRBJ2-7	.	TGCGCCAGCAGCAGCAGCGGGCTCTCCTACGAGCAGTACTTC	CASSSSGLSYEQYF
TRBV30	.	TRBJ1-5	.	TGTGCCTGGTCACAGGCGCGCAATCAGCCCCAGCATTTT	CAWSQARNQPQHF
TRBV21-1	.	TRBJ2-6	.	TGTGCCAGCAGCAAAGGGCGGAGGATTGACTCTGGGGCCAACGTCCTGACTTTC	CASSKGRRIDSGANVLTF
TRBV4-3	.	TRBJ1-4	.	TGCGCCAGCAGCCAAGGACACCTGGCAGCTAATGAAAAACTGTTTTTT	CASSQGHLAANEKLFF
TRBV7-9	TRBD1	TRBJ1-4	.	TGTGCCATCTTAAAGGGGACAGGGATGACTAATGAAAAACTGTTTTTT	CAILKGTGMTNEKLFF
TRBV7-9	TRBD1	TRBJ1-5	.	TGTGCCAGTGCGGGACAGGGAGGGATTCAGCCCCAGCATTTT	CASAGQGGIQPQHF
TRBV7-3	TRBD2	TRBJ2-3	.	TGTGCCAGCAGCCCTCAAGCGGGAGATTCAGATACGCAGTATTTT	CASSPQAGDSDTQYF
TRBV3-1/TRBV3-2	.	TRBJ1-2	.	TGTGCCAGCAGCCAAGATTGGCAGGGGCTCTATGGCTACACCTTC	CASSQDWQGLYGYTF
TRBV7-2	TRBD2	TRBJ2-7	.	TGTGCCAGCAGCTTTATGACTAGCGCGTCCTACGAGCAGTACTTC	CASSFMTSASYEQYF
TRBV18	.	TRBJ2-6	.	TGTGCCAGCTCGTACATTATTAACAGGGCCGGGGCCAACGTCCTGACTTTC	CASSYIINRAGANVLTF
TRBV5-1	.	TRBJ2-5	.	TGCGCCAGCAGCACGGCGCAGGGTTCAAGAGAGACCCAGTACTTC	CASSTAQGSRETQYF
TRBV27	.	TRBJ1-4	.	TGTGCCACCCGCCGGGGGGTTAATGAAAAACTGTTTTTT	CATRRGVNEKLFF
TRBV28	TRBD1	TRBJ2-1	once	TGTGCCAGCACCATATCCGGGACAGGGCGAAATGAGCAGTTCTTC	CASTISGTGRNEQFF
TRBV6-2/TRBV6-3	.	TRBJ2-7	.	TGTGCCAGCAGTTACTCAAGCGGGCCATACGAGCAGTACTTC	CASSYSSGPYEQYF
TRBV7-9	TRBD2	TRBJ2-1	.	TGTGCCAGCAGCGGGTACGGACTAGCGGGAACCTCCTACAATGAGCAGTTCTTC	CASSGYGLAGTSYNEQFF
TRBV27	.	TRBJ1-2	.	TGTGCCAGCAGGCGGGGGGACTATGGCTACACCTTC	CASRRGDYGYTF
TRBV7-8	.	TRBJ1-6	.	TGTGCCAGCAGCTTACGACTCCCAGCCCAGTGGGATAATTCACCCCTCCACTTT	CASSLRLPAQWDNSPLHF
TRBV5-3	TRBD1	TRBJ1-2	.	TGTGCCAGAAGCCTGGGAGGGGTGACAGGGATCGTGGATGGCTACACCTTC	CARSLGGVTGIVDGYTF
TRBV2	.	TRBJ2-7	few	TGTGCCAGCATGGGGGCGCGCGAGCAGTACTTC	CASMGAREQYF
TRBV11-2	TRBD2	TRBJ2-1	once	TGTGCCAGCAGGGCAAGCGGTGCTAGCGGGAGTGTTAATGAGCAGTTCTTC	CASRASGASGSVNEQFF
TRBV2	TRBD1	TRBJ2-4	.	TGTGCCAGCAGTGATTCGGGGACAGGGGGCGTCATTCAGTACTTC	CASSDSGTGGVIQYF
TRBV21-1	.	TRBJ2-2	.	TGTGCCAGCAGCAACAGTATTGGGCGGAACACCGGGGAGCTGTTTTTT	CASSNSIGRNTGELFF
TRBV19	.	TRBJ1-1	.	TGTGCCAGTGTGGGACAACCGAACACTGAAGCTTTCTTT	CASVGQPNTEAFF
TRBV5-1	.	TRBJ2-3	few	TGCGCCAGCAGCGTAGCGGAGCTTAGCACAGATACGCAGTATTTT	CASSVAELSTDTQYF
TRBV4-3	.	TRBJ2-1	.	TGCGCCAGCAGCCCCGCACGATGGGGGCCGTCCAATGAGCAGTTCTTC	CASSPARWGPSNEQFF
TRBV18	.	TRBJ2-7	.	TGTGCCAGCTCACCGACGAGCGGAACGAATAACGAGCAGTACTTC	CASSPTSGTNNEQYF